Reported below is one T cell receptor beta chain. This sample was included in a study of T cell changes during pregnancy in multiple sclerosis. Assay: immunoSEQ multiplex PCR; the TCRdb copy retains only in-frame clones and omits some. The sample includes some 100,000 clones, 90% to 95% seen only once; the top ten take more than 0.8%. The J segment lost 3 bases and the V segment lost 4 bases, leaving 9 bases of the junction unmatched. Germline values: CDR1 MNHNS, CDR2 SASEGT. This CDR3 spans 15 amino acids. This chain uses TRBV6-1 with TRBJ2-7; 7 nucleotides line up with TRBD1. This clonotype was obtained from a female donor with multiple sclerosis, enrolled in a pregnancy study. The specimen comprised peripheral blood, sampled before pregnancy. In DNA, the CDR3 is TGTGCCAGCAGTGTACTATTGGGACAGAGCTACGAGCAGTACTTC. Its translation is CASSVLLGQSYEQYF.